A selection of T cell receptor beta chains follows, all from one sample in a study of blood T cell repertoires in COVID-19. Some clones are missing from TCRdb's copy, which holds only in-frame ones; the method was immunoSEQ multiplex PCR. The repertoire consists of 46,000 or so clones, with 90% occurring once and the leading ten covering around 19%. The specimen sequenced was peripheral blood. These receptors all come from a man aged 65 to 85 with active COVID-19. The CDR3 runs from the conserved cysteine through the conserved F or W. Each record gives: J gene, CDR3 length, clone size, V gene, D gene, CDR3 protein, CDR3 DNA. The D gene is left open where the match is weak. Clone size is stated in some rows and not others, as once, few, many or a class when expanded.

TRBJ1-1 | 13 | NA | TRBV18 | NA | CASSPSSSTEAFF | TGTGCCAGCTCACCATCCTCGAGCACTGAAGCTTTCTTT
TRBJ1-6 | 15 | NA | TRBV27 | NA | CASSLGGFQKSPLHF | TGTGCCAGCAGTTTAGGTGGTTTTCAGAAGTCACCCCTCCACTTT
TRBJ1-2 | 14 | NA | TRBV4-3 | NA | CASSQATLNYGYTF | TGCGCCAGCAGCCAAGCAACATTAAACTATGGCTACACCTTC
TRBJ2-3 | 14 | once | TRBV18 | NA | CASSRAGRPDTQYF | TGTGCCAGCTCACGAGCCGGGAGACCGGATACGCAGTATTTT
TRBJ1-4 | 15 | NA | TRBV9 | TRBD1 | CASSVKDRVNEKLFF | TGTGCCAGCAGCGTAAAGGACAGGGTAAATGAAAAACTGTTTTTT
TRBJ1-5 | 18 | NA | TRBV4-1 | TRBD1 | CASSQAQGVDVSNQPQHF | TGCGCCAGCAGCCAAGCGCAGGGGGTGGATGTCAGCAATCAGCCCCAGCATTTT
TRBJ2-3 | 17 | NA | TRBV24-1 | TRBD1 | CATSDPAGQGRGDTQYF | TGTGCCACCAGTGATCCTGCTGGACAGGGGCGTGGAGATACGCAGTATTTT
TRBJ2-3 | 13 | NA | TRBV6-5 | NA | CASSRTVADTQYF | TGTGCCAGCAGCAGGACAGTGGCAGATACGCAGTATTTT
TRBJ1-2 | 13 | few | TRBV6-6 | TRBD1 | CATRDRGNYGYTF | TGTGCCACCCGGGACAGGGGGAACTATGGCTACACCTTC
TRBJ2-3 | 14 | NA | TRBV2 | TRBD2 | CASRGLASTDTQYF | TGTGCCAGCAGGGGACTAGCCAGCACAGATACGCAGTATTTT